A single sample is the source of the 21 T cell receptor beta chains below, sequenced in a study of blood T cell repertoires in COVID-19. The data were produced by immunoSEQ multiplex PCR, yet TCRdb's version contains in-frame clones alone and is incomplete. The data show more than 65,000 clones, more than 70% seen once. Input material: peripheral blood. Receptors originate from a man in his sixties with active or convalescent COVID-19.

The chain joins TRBV6-6 to TRBJ2-1; tentative D call: TRBD1 (6 bases). Germline values: CDR1 MNHNY, CDR2 SVGAGI (reference sequence). The CDR3 has 15 residues. V was shortened by 7 bases and J by 6 bases, with 19 bases between the two germline ends. CDR3 nucleotides: TGTGCCAGCAAAAACCGGGACACCTACATCAATGAGCAGTTCTTC. Its translation is CASKNRDTYINEQFF.

V usage is TRBV7-2 and J usage is TRBJ1-1; TRBD1 matches at 12 bases. This CDR3 region has 17 residues. Germline values: CDR1 SGHTA, CDR2 FQGNSA. After removal of 3 bases from V and 6 bases from J, the junction contained 11 bases not matched to a gene. The CDR3 protein is CASSFKGTGGGMAEAFF. The CDR3 DNA is TGTGCCAGCAGCTTTAAAGGGACAGGGGGCGGGATGGCTGAAGCTTTCTTT.

This clone occurred a few times. This chain uses TRBV15 with TRBJ2-3, with 8 nucleotides matching TRBD1. The CDR3 totals 15 residues. Losses at the gene ends were 4 bases for V and 4 bases for J; bases not matched to a gene: 7. Germline lookup yields CDR1 LNHNV and CDR2 YYDKDF (reference sequence). The CDR3 protein is CATSNGQGAADTQYF. The CDR3 nucleotides read TGTGCCACCAGCAACGGACAGGGTGCCGCAGATACGCAGTATTTT.

The chain combines TRBV25-1 with TRBJ2-1; TRBD2 is a possible D gene (6 bases). Per germline, CDR1 MGHDK and CDR2 SYGVNS. V was pared by 4 bases and J by 9 bases, with 13 bases between. This CDR3 is built from 13 residues. The CDR3 here is CASSVTGDAEQFF. The CDR3 DNA sequence: TGTGCCAGCAGTGTAACGGGGGACGCTGAGCAGTTCTTC.

CDR3 protein: CASSTYRGLEAFF. The CDR3 bases are TGTGCCAGCAGCACGTACAGGGGGCTGGAAGCTTTCTTT. The chain carries TRBV11-1 and TRBJ1-1; TRBD1 matches at 9 bases. CDR3 length: 13 residues. V dropped 5 bases and J dropped 8; count of bases not matched to a gene: 6. Germline assignment: CDR1 SGHAT and CDR2 FQDESV (reference sequence).

The chain carries TRBV7-2 and TRBJ2-1; the D is unclear. V was clipped by 1 base and J by 4 bases, with 8 bases between them. CDR1 and CDR2 from the germline V gene are SGHTA and FQGNSA. This CDR3 is built from 14 residues. This CDR3 reads CASSLVPLYNEQFF. Here the CDR3 DNA reads TGTGCCAGCAGCTTAGTCCCCCTATACAATGAGCAGTTCTTC.

This clone was observed a few times. The rearrangement joins TRBV21-1 to TRBJ1-5; the table's D call of TRBD1 was not tested on the DNA. TRBV21-1 is designated a pseudogene. This CDR3 has 16 residues. CDR3 protein: CASSKKGRGLNQPQHF. DNA for the CDR3: TGTGCCAGCAGCAAAAAGGGCAGGGGCTTAAATCAGCCCCAGCATTTT.

This sequence joins TRBV6-6 and TRBJ2-7; D perhaps matches TRBD1 (6 bases). This CDR3 is 13 amino acids long. V lost 6 bases, J lost 3 bases, and 12 bases lay in between. The germline gives CDR1 MNHNY, CDR2 SVGAGI (reference sequence). The CDR3 spells CASSQDRNYEQYF. For the CDR3, the DNA is TGTGCCAGCAGCCAGGACAGAAACTACGAGCAGTACTTC.

The chain links TRBV7-2 to TRBJ1-5; D is possibly TRBD1 (5 bases). The V end lost 5 bases, the J end lost 4 bases, and 12 bases lay between the germline ends. The V gene's germline CDR1 is SGHTA and CDR2 FQGNSA. The CDR3 covers 14 residues. Here the CDR3 reads CASSGGGVNQPQHF. The CDR3 nucleotides read TGTGCCAGCAGCGGGGGGGGAGTGAATCAGCCCCAGCATTTT.

V gene TRBV7-9 combines with J gene TRBJ2-1, with TRBD2 identical over 7 bases. Trimming took 0 bases from V and 5 from J; bases not matched to a gene: 10. Germline V gene data show CDR1 as SEHNR and CDR2 as FQNEAQ (reference sequence). This CDR3 region has 17 residues. The CDR3 DNA reads as TGTGCCAGCAGCTTAGCATCGAGCGGGGATTATAACAATGAGCAGTTCTTC. It specifies CASSLASSGDYNNEQFF.

The chain carries TRBV28 and TRBJ1-2, with 7 bases that match TRBD1. The CDR3 consists of 14 residues. V shed 10 bases and J 4 bases; nucleotides not matched to a gene: 12. CDR1 and CDR2 from the germline V gene are MDHEN and SYDVKM. For the CDR3, the DNA is TGTGCCATCCCATCCGGACAGGAGAGCTATGGCTACACCTTC. This gives the protein CAIPSGQESYGYTF.

This clone was seen a few times. The CDR3 DNA follows: TGCGCCAGCAGGGCGACAGCAGGCGGGGGCCTTTACAATGAGCAGTTCTTC. Translated, it gives CASRATAGGGLYNEQFF. The chain has TRBV10-2 and TRBJ2-1; TRBD2 is a possible D gene (7 bases). The V and J ends lost 6 bases and 4 bases respectively, with 22 bases between them. The CDR3 runs to 17 residues. The germline gives CDR1 WSHSY, CDR2 SAAADI.

The chain has TRBV30 and TRBJ2-7; tentative D call: TRBD2 (6 bases). The ends were cut back, 7 bases at V and 1 base at J, with 8 bases in the middle. This CDR3 spans 11 amino acids. Germline assignment: CDR1 GTSNPN and CDR2 SVGIG (reference sequence). As DNA, the CDR3 is TGTGCCTTTGGGACTTCCTACGAGCAGTACTTC. Translating it yields CAFGTSYEQYF.

The chain employs TRBV5-1 and TRBJ2-1; D uncertain. CDR1 is SGHRS, CDR2 YFSETQ, per germline. Trimming pared 4 bases from V and 0 bases from J, leaving 11 bases between. The CDR3 covers 15 residues. The CDR3 DNA follows: TGCGCCAGCAGCCCCGACACCCGCTCCTACAATGAGCAGTTCTTC. Amino acid sequence: CASSPDTRSYNEQFF. The whole variable domain, remainder taken from reference TRBV5-1 and TRBJ2-1, is KAGVTQTPRYLIKTRGQQVTLSCSPISGHRSVSWYQQTPGQGLQFLFEYFSETQRNKGNFPGRFSGRQFSNSRSEMNVSTLELGDSALYLCASSPDTRSYNEQFFGPGTRLTVL.

The CDR3 region is CASSVSVGRETQYF. CDR3 in DNA: TGTGCCAGCAGCGTATCAGTCGGGAGGGAGACCCAGTACTTC. The chain links TRBV9 to TRBJ2-5; 7 bases match TRBD2. The CDR3 extends over 14 amino acids. The trim removed 1 base at V and 5 bases at J, leaving 5 bases unmatched. Germline V gene lookup returns CDR1 SGDLS and CDR2 YYNGEE.

The chain has TRBV5-6 and TRBJ1-2; D not resolved. This CDR3 spans 14 amino acids. Germline V gene data show CDR1 as SGHDT and CDR2 as YYEEEE. The V end was cut by 0 bases, the J end by 6 bases, with 12 bases between. The CDR3 loop reads CASSLGAGYHGYTF. For the CDR3, the DNA is TGTGCCAGCAGCTTGGGGGCGGGGTACCATGGCTACACCTTC.

The chain employs TRBV19 and TRBJ1-6, with TRBD1 identical over 9 bases. The ends lost 6 bases at V and 6 bases at J; junction bases unmatched: 6. Germline V CDR1 and CDR2: LNHDA, SQIVND (reference sequence). The CDR3 is 15 amino acids. CDR3 in DNA: TGTGCCAGTAGACAGGGGGCGATTCCTAATTCACCCCTCCACTTT. It codes for CASRQGAIPNSPLHF.

The rearrangement links TRBV2 to TRBJ2-7, with TRBD1 matching over 9 bases. Trimming removed 0 bases from V and 5 bases from J; junction bases left unmatched: 14. This CDR3 spans 18 amino acids. The germline CDR1 and CDR2 sequences are SNHLY and FYNNEI. This chain's CDR3 is CASSEALLKVDRGDEQYF. The CDR3 DNA reads TGTGCCAGCAGTGAAGCGCTTCTTAAAGTAGACAGGGGGGACGAGCAGTACTTC.

The chain recombines TRBV7-9 with TRBJ2-5; 7 bases line up with TRBD1. In germline, CDR1 is SEHNR, CDR2 FQNEAQ (reference sequence). The CDR3 totals 15 residues. The trim removed 4 bases at V and 2 bases at J, leaving 7 bases unmatched. The CDR3 loop is CASSYHGQEQETQYF. The CDR3 coding sequence is TGTGCCAGCAGCTACCATGGACAGGAGCAAGAGACCCAGTACTTC.

This sequence joins TRBV18 and TRBJ2-5, with 8 positions matching TRBD1. CDR1 is KGHSH and CDR2 is LQKENI in the germline V gene. J gave up 4 bases and V 4 bases, and 8 bases lay outside the gene matches. CDR3 size: 15 residues. The CDR3 coding sequence is TGTGCCAGCTCACTATACCAGGGGGCGCGAGAGACCCAGTACTTC. This translates into CASSLYQGARETQYF.

In nucleotides, the CDR3 is TGTGCCAGCAGTGACGGGGTCTGGGAAGCTTTCTTT. Translation gives CASSDGVWEAFF. The gene calls are TRBV25-1 and TRBJ1-1, with D hard to call. The CDR3 loop spans 12 amino acids. Germline V gene lookup returns CDR1 MGHDK and CDR2 SYGVNS. V was cut by 3 bases and J by 8 bases, with 10 bases left in between.